The 3 T cell receptor beta chains in this list originate from one sample, sequenced in a study of blood T cell repertoires in COVID-19. Assay used: immunoSEQ multiplex PCR; TCRdb lists only in-frame clones, some missing. Of about 150,000 clones in the sample, 83% were seen once. The sample was peripheral blood. The receptors stem from a woman aged 55-75 years with COVID-19, enrolled during active disease.

This clone has just a few counts. The chain recombines TRBV6-2 or TRBV6-3 with TRBJ1-1; 9 bases line up with TRBD1. J lost 5 bases, V lost 5 bases, and 15 bases had no gene match. There are 17 residues in the CDR3. Germline V gene data show CDR1 as MNHEY and CDR2 as SVGEGT. This chain's CDR3 is CASSTRSGTGSRTEAFF. The CDR3 DNA is TGTGCCAGCAGTACCCGGTCCGGGACAGGGAGTCGAACTGAAGCTTTCTTT.

The chain uses TRBV11-3 and TRBJ2-4; 12 bases are shared with TRBD2. The length of the CDR3 is 20 residues. V shed 0 bases and J 1 base; nucleotides not matched to a gene: 10. Germline V gene sequence: CDR1 SGHNT, CDR2 YENEEA. The CDR3 spells CASSLELASGRAPAKNIQYF. DNA of the CDR3: TGTGCCAGCAGCTTAGAGTTGGCTAGCGGGAGGGCCCCTGCCAAAAACATTCAGTACTTC. Full variable domain (missing parts from reference TRBV11-3 and TRBJ2-4): EAGVVQSPRYKIIEKKQPVAFWCNPISGHNTLYWYLQNLGQGPELLIRYENEEAVDDSQLPKDRFSAERLKGVDSTLKIQPAELGDSAVYLCASSLELASGRAPAKNIQYFGAGTRLSVL.

J is TRBJ1-4 and V is TRBV27; no definite D call. Germline CDR1 MNHEY, CDR2 SMNVEV (reference sequence). V lost 8 bases and J 4 bases, leaving 8 bases between the germline ends. CDR3 length: 12 residues. The CDR3 sequence: CASRAINEKLFF. CDR3 DNA: TGTGCCAGCCGCGCCATTAATGAAAAACTGTTTTTT. Full variable domain (missing parts from reference TRBV27 and TRBJ1-4): EAQVTQNPRYLITVTGKKLTVTCSQNMNHEYMSWYRQDPGLGLRQIYYSMNVEVTDKGDVPEGYKVSRKEKRNFPLILESPSPNQTSLYFCASRAINEKLFFGSGTQLSVL.